This T cell receptor (beta chain) was documented in a study of blood T cells in healthy people across ages. Study-level results: Naive T cell percentage showed a strong correlation with the diversity of TCR beta. Estimated diversity that came from one million T cells was considered an underestimate.

Individuals who donated were healthy Caucasians from Russia aged 6 to 90. Roughly 9.2 milliliters of peripheral blood were drawn from each donor into EDTA-treated tubes. The J segment lost 6 bases and the V segment lost 4 bases, leaving 6 bases of the junction unmatched. Germline V lookup: CDR1 MNHNS, CDR2 SASEGT. This CDR3 region has 16 residues. Notes on this clonotype: Antigen specificity is unknown.

PCR was performed a second time for about 7 to 11 cycles using a sample-barcoded 5' primer and a J-beta primer mix. TCRdb called the 5' RACE reads again in MiXCR, with one record for every CDR3 protein. This sample has 1.5 million to 2 million distinct CDR3 sequences, with around 50% found just once. The V call is TRBV6-1, the J call TRBJ2-1; TRBD2 aligns across 13 bases. The sequenced sample consisted of blood. This receptor was obtained from a middle-aged woman in good health. The CDR3 nucleotides read TGTGCCAGCAGTGTGCGCGGGACTAGCGGGGCCAATGAGCAGTTCTTC. It codes for CASSVRGTSGANEQFF.